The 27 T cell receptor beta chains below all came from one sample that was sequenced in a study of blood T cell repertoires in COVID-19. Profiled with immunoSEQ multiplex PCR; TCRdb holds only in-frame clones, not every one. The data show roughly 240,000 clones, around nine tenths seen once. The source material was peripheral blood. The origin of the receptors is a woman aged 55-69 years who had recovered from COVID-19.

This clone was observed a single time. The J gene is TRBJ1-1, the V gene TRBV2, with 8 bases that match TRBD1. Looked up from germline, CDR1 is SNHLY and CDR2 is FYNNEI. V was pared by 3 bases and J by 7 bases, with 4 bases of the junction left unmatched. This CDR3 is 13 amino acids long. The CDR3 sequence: CASSEVQGGEAFF. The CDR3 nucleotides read TGTGCCAGCAGTGAGGTACAGGGGGGTGAAGCTTTCTTT. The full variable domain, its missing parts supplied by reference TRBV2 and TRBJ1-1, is EPEVTQTPSHQVTQMGQEVILRCVPISNHLYFYWYRQILGQKVEFLVSFYNNEISEKSEIFDDQFSVERPDGSNFTLKIRSTKLEDSAMYFCASSEVQGGEAFFGQGTRLTVV.

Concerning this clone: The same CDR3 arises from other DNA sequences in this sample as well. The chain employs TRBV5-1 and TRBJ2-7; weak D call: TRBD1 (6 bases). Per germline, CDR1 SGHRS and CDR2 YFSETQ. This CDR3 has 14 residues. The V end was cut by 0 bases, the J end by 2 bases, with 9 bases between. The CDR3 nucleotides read TGCGCCAGCAGCTTGGACAGGGCGACCTACGAGCAGTACTTC. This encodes CASSLDRATYEQYF.

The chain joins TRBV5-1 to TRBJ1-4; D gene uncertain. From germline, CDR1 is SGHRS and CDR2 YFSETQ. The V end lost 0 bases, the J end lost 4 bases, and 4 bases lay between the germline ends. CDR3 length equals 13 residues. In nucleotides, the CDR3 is TGCGCCAGCAGCTTGGAGAGTAATGAAAAACTGTTTTTT. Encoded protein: CASSLESNEKLFF.

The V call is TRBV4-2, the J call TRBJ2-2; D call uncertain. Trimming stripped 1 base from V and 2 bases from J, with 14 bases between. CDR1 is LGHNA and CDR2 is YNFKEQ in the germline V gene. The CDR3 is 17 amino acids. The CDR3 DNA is TGTGCCAGCAGCCAAGTTAATGAAGCGCGAAACACCGGGGAGCTGTTTTTT. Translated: CASSQVNEARNTGELFF.

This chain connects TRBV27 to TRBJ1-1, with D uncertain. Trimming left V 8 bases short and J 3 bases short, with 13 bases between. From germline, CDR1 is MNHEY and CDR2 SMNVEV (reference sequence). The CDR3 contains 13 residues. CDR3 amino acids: CASLGFADTEAFF. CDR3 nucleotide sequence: TGTGCCAGCCTAGGATTTGCTGACACTGAAGCTTTCTTT.

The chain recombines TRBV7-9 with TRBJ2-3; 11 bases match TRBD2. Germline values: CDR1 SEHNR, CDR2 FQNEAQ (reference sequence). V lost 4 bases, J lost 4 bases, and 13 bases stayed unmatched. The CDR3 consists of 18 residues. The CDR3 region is CASSSHVAGGPAADTQYF. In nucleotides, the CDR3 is TGTGCCAGCAGCTCTCATGTAGCGGGGGGGCCAGCCGCAGATACGCAGTATTTT.

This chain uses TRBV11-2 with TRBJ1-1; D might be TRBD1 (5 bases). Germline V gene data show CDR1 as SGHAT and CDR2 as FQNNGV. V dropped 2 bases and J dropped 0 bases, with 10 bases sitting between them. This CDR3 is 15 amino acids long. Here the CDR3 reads CASSLIGGVNTEAFF. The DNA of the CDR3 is TGTGCCAGCAGCTTAATAGGAGGGGTGAACACTGAAGCTTTCTTT.

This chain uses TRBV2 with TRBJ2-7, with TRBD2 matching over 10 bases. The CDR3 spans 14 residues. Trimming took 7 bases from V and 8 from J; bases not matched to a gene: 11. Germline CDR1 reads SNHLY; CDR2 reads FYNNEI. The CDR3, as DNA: TGTGCCAGCAAAGAGCTAGCGGGGGCCTATAAGCAGTACTTC. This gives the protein CASKELAGAYKQYF.

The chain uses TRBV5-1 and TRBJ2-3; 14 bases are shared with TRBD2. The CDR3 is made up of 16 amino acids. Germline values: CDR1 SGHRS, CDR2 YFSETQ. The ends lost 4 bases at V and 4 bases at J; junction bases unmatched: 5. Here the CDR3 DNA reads TGCGCCAGCAGCCCTGGGACTAGCGGGGGCCCAGATACGCAGTATTTT. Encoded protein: CASSPGTSGGPDTQYF.

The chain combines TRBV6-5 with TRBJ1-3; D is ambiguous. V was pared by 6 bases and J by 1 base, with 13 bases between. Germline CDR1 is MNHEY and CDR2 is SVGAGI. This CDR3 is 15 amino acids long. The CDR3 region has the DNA TGTGCCAGCAGGTTGTCAGGCTCTTCTGGAAACACCATATATTTT. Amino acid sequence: CASRLSGSSGNTIYF.

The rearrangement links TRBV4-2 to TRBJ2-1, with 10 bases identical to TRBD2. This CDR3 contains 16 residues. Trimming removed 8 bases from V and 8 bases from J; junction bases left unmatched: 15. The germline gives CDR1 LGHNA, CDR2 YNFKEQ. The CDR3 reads CASARLAGGPVDEQFF. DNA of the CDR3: TGTGCCAGCGCCCGTTTAGCGGGGGGCCCCGTGGATGAGCAGTTCTTC.

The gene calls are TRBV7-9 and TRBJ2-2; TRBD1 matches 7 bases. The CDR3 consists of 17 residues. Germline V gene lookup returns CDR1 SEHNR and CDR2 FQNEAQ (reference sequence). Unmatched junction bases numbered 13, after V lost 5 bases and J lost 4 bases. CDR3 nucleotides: TGTGCCAGCAGCCGTAATCAGGGGGTCCGGCGCACCGGGGAGCTGTTTTTT. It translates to CASSRNQGVRRTGELFF.

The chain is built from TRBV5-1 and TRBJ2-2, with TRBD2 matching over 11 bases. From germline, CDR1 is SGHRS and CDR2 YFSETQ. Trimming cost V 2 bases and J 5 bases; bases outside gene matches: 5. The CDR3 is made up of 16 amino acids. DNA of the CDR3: TGCGCCAGCAGCTTCAATAGCGGGGGGGCGACCGGGGAGCTGTTTTTT. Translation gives CASSFNSGGATGELFF. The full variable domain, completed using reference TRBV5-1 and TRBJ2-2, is KAGVTQTPRYLIKTRGQQVTLSCSPISGHRSVSWYQQTPGQGLQFLFEYFSETQRNKGNFPGRFSGRQFSNSRSEMNVSTLELGDSALYLCASSFNSGGATGELFFGEGSRLTVL.

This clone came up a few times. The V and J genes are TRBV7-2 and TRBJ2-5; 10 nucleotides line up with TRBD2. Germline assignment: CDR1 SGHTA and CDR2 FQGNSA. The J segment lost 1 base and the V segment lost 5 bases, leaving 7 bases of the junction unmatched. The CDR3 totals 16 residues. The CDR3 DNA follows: TGTGCCAGCAGCCCCGGGACTAGCGCTGCCCAAGAGACCCAGTACTTC. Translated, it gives CASSPGTSAAQETQYF.

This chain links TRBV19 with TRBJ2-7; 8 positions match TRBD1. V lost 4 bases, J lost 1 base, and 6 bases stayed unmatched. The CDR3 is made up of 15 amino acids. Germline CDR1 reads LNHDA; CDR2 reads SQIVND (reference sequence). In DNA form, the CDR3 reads TGTGCCAGTAGTACGACAGGGGAAGCATCCTACGAGCAGTACTTC. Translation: CASSTTGEASYEQYF.

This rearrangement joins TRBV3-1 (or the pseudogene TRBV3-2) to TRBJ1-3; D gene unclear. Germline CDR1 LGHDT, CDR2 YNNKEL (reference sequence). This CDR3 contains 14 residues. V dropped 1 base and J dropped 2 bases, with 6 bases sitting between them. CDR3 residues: CASSQVGTGNTIYF. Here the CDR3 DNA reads TGTGCCAGCAGCCAAGTCGGGACTGGAAACACCATATATTTT.

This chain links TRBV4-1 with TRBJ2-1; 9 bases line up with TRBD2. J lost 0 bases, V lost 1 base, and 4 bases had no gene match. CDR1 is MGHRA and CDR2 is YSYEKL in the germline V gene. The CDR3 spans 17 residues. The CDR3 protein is CASSQGSGLASYNEQFF. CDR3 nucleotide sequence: TGCGCCAGCAGCCAAGGTTCGGGACTAGCCTCCTACAATGAGCAGTTCTTC.

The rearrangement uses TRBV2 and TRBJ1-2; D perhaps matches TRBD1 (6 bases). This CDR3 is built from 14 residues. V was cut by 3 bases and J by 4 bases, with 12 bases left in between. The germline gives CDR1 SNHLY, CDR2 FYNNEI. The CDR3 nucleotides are TGTGCCAGCAGTGATAACAGGGAACCCTATGGCTACACCTTC. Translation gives CASSDNREPYGYTF.

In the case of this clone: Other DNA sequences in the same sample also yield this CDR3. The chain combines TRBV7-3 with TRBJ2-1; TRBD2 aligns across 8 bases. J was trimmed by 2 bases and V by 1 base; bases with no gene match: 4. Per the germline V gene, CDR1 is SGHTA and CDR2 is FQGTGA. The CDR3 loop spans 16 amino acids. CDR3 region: CASSLIGGGPYNEQFF. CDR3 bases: TGTGCCAGCAGCTTAATAGGCGGGGGGCCCTACAATGAGCAGTTCTTC.

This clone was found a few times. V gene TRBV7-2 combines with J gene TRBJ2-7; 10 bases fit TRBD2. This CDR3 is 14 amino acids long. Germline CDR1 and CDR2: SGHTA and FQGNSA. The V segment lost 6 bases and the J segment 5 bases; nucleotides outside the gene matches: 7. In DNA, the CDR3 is TGTGCCAGCAGAATAGCGGGGGGACTTCACGAGCAGTACTTC. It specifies CASRIAGGLHEQYF.

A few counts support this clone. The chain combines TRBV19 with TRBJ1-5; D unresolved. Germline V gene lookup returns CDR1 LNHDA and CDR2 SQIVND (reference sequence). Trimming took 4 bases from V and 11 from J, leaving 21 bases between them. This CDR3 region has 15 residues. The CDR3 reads CASSKGPPMGRTQHF. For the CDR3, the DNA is TGTGCCAGTAGTAAGGGTCCTCCGATGGGGAGGACCCAGCATTTT.

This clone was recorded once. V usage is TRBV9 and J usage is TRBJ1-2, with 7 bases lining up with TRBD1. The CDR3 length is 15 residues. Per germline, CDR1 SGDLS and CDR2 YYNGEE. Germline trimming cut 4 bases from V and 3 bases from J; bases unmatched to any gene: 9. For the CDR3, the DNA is TGTGCCAGCAGCATCTCCGGGACAGCCTACTATGGCTACACCTTC. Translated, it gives CASSISGTAYYGYTF.

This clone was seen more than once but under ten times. CDR3: CASSAAARGEQFF. CDR3 in DNA: TGTGCCAGCAGCGCCGCGGCCCGGGGTGAGCAGTTCTTC. The V and J genes are TRBV11-3 and TRBJ2-1; D might be TRBD2 (5 bases). Germline V gene data show CDR1 as SGHNT and CDR2 as YENEEA. Trimming cost V 5 bases and J 9 bases, with 14 bases left between them. The CDR3 contains 13 residues.

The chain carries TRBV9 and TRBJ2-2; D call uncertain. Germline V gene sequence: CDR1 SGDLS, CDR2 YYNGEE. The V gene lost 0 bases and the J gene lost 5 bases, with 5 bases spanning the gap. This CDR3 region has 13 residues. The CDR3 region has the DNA TGTGCCAGCAGCGTAGTATTGACCGGGGAGCTGTTTTTT. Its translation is CASSVVLTGELFF. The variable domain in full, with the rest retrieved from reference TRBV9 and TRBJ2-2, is DSGVTQTPKHLITATGQRVTLRCSPRSGDLSVYWYQQSLDQGLQFLIQYYNGEERAKGNILERFSAQQFPDLHSELNLSSLELGDSALYFCASSVVLTGELFFGEGSRLTVL.

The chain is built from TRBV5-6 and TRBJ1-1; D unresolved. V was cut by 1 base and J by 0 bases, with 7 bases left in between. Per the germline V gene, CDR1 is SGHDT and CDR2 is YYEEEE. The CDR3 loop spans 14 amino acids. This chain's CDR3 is CASSLFRLNTEAFF. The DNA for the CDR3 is TGTGCCAGCAGCTTGTTCCGGTTGAACACTGAAGCTTTCTTT.

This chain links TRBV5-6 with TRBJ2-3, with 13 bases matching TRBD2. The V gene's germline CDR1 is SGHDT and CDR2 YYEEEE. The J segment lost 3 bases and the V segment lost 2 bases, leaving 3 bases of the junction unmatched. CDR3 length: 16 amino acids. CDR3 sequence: CASSFSLAGGTDTQYF. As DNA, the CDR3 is TGTGCCAGCAGCTTCTCACTAGCGGGGGGGACAGATACGCAGTATTTT.

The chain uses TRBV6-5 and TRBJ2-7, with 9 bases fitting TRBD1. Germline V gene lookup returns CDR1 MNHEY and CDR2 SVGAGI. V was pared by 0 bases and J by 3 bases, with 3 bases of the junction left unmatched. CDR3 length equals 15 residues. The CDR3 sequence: CASSYSTTGGYEQYF. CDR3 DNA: TGTGCCAGCAGTTACTCGACGACAGGGGGCTACGAGCAGTACTTC.